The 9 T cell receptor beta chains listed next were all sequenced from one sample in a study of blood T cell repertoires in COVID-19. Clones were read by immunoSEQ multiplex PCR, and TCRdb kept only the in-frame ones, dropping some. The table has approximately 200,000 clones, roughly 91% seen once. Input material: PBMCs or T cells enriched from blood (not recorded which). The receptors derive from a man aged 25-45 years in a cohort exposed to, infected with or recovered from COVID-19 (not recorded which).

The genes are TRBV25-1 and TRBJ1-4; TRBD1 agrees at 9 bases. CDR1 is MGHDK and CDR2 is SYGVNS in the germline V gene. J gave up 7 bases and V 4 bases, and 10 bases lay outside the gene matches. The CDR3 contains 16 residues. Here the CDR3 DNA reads TGTGCCAGCAGTGCCCCCCCGGGACAGGGTGTTGAAAAACTGTTTTTT. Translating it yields CASSAPPGQGVEKLFF.

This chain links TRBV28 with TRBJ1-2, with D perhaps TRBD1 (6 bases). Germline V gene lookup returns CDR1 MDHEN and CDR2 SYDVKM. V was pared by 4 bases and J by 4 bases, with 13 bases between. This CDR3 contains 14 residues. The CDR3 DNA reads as TGTGCCAGCAGTTCTGGACAGAGCATCTATGGCTACACCTTC. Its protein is CASSSGQSIYGYTF.

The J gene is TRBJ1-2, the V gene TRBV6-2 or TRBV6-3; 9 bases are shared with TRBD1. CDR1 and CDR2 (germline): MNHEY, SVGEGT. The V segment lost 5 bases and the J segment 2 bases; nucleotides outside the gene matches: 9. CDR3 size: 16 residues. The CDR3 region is CASSRAGQGLNYGYTF. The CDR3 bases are TGTGCCAGCAGTCGCGCTGGACAGGGGCTAAACTATGGCTACACCTTC.

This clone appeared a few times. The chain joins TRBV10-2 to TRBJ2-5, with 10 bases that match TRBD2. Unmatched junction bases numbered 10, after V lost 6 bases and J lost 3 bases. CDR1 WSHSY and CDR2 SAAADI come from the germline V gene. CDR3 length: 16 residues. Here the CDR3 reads CASSGLRGLAEETQYF. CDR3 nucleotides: TGCGCCAGCAGCGGACTAAGAGGACTAGCGGAAGAGACCCAGTACTTC.

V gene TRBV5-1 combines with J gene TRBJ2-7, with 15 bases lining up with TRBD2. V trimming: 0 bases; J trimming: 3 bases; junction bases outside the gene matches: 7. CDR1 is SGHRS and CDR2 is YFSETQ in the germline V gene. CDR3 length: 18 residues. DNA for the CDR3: TGCGCCAGCAGCTTGGAGGGGACTAGCGGGAGGAGGATCTACGAGCAGTACTTC. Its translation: CASSLEGTSGRRIYEQYF. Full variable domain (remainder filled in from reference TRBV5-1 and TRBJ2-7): KAGVTQTPRYLIKTRGQQVTLSCSPISGHRSVSWYQQTPGQGLQFLFEYFSETQRNKGNFPGRFSGRQFSNSRSEMNVSTLELGDSALYLCASSLEGTSGRRIYEQYFGPGTRLTVT.

CDR3 DNA: TGTGCCAGCAGACCCCCCGGGACTAACTACGAGCAGTACTTC. Translating gives CASRPPGTNYEQYF. The gene calls are TRBV28 and TRBJ2-7; the match to TRBD2 covers 7 bases. The CDR3 is 14 residues long. V lost 6 bases, J lost 3 bases, and 8 bases stayed unmatched. Germline CDR1 and CDR2: MDHEN and SYDVKM.

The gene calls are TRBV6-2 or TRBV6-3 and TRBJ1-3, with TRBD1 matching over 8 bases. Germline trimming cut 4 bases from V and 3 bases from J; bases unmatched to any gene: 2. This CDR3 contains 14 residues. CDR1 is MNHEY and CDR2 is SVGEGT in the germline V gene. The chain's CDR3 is CASSFDRGGNTIYF. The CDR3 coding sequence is TGTGCCAGCAGTTTCGACAGGGGTGGAAACACCATATATTTT.

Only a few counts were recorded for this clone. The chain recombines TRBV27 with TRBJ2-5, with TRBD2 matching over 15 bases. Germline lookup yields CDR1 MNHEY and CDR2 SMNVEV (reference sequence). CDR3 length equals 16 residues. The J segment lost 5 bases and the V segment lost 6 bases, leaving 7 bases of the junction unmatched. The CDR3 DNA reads TGTGCCAGCAGCCTGGGACTAGCGGGAGGCCGGGAGACCCAGTACTTC. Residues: CASSLGLAGGRETQYF.

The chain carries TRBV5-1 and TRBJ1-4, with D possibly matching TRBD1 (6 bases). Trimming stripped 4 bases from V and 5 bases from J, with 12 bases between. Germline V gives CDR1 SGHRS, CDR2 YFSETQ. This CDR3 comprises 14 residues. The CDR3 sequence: CASSAGQQNEKLFF. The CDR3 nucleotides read TGCGCCAGCAGCGCAGGACAGCAAAATGAAAAACTGTTTTTT. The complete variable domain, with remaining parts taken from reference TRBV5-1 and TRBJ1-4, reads KAGVTQTPRYLIKTRGQQVTLSCSPISGHRSVSWYQQTPGQGLQFLFEYFSETQRNKGNFPGRFSGRQFSNSRSEMNVSTLELGDSALYLCASSAGQQNEKLFFGSGTQLSVL.